Listed below are T cell receptor beta chains from one sample, sequenced in a study of cytomegalovirus exposure and HLA in healthy donors. This table comes from immunoSEQ multiplex PCR, and its TCRdb copy is limited to in-frame clones, with some not included. The sample holds some 91,000 clones, approximately 86% seen once. Sequenced sample: PBMCs. The receptors come from a man aged 25-45 years in good health and CMV-seropositive. The CDR3 runs from the conserved cysteine through the conserved F or W. D genes are given only for firm matches. Rows may omit the clone size; those that give it use once, few, many or a size class.

NA	TRBV6-5	NA	TRBJ2-7	TGTGCCAGCAAACCGGTCGGTACCTACGAGCAGTACTTC	CASKPVGTYEQYF
NA	TRBV5-5	TRBD1	TRBJ1-5	TGTGCCAGCAGCTTGTTGACAGGGAATAGCAATCAGCCCCAGCATTTT	CASSLLTGNSNQPQHF
NA	TRBV7-9	NA	TRBJ1-6	TGTGCCAGCAGCGTCATGGGTGCAGGGGCCGGGTCACCCCTCCACTTT	CASSVMGAGAGSPLHF
NA	TRBV29-1	NA	TRBJ1-2	TGCAGCGTAGACGACAGTCCTAACTATGGCTACACCTTC	CSVDDSPNYGYTF
NA	TRBV28	NA	TRBJ2-7	TGTGCCAGCAGTACAGTGTCCTACGAGCAGTACTTC	CASSTVSYEQYF
NA	TRBV7-6	NA	TRBJ2-3	TGTGCCAGCAGCTCCACTCTAGGCCACACAGATACGCAGTATTTT	CASSSTLGHTDTQYF
NA	TRBV5-1	TRBD1	TRBJ2-3	TGCGCCAGCAGCGTACAGGGGTCAGATACGCAGTATTTT	CASSVQGSDTQYF
NA	TRBV7-3	NA	TRBJ2-5	TGTGCCAGCAGCCAGGGTCGGGAAGAGACCCAGTACTTC	CASSQGREETQYF
NA	TRBV30	NA	TRBJ2-3	TGTGCCTGGATCCGAGGCACAGATACGCAGTATTTT	CAWIRGTDTQYF
NA	TRBV9	NA	TRBJ2-5	TGTGCCAGCAGCGCCGGGTACGTCGACTTAAGAGAGACCCAGTACTTC	CASSAGYVDLRETQYF
NA	TRBV28	TRBD2	TRBJ2-3	TGTGCCAGCAGGTCCCCCGGTAGCGGGAGGCGCGCAGATACGCAGTATTTT	CASRSPGSGRRADTQYF
NA	TRBV2	NA	TRBJ2-1	TGTGCCAGCAGTTGGACAGCGAACAATGAGCAGTTCTTC	CASSWTANNEQFF
NA	TRBV5-5	NA	TRBJ1-1	TGTGCCAGCACCCCCTTTCGGTCTTGGACTGAAGCTTTCTTT	CASTPFRSWTEAFF
NA	TRBV2	TRBD1	TRBJ1-1	TGTGCCAGCAGCGACAGGGCATTAACTGAAGCTTTCTTT	CASSDRALTEAFF
NA	TRBV6-5	TRBD2	TRBJ2-1	TGTGCCAGCAGTTCGCAGCCCCTAGCGGATTACAATGAGCAGTTCTTC	CASSSQPLADYNEQFF
NA	TRBV6-6	TRBD1	TRBJ1-1	TGTGCCAGCAGTTACTGGGACAGGGGGAAACCTGAAGCTTTCTTT	CASSYWDRGKPEAFF
NA	TRBV28	NA	TRBJ2-2	TGTGCCAGCAGAAAAAGGGGTCACACCGGGGAGCTGTTTTTT	CASRKRGHTGELFF
NA	TRBV5-6	NA	TRBJ1-3	TGTGCCAGCAGCTTGGGCCCCCCAGGGGTGAACACCATATATTTT	CASSLGPPGVNTIYF
NA	TRBV29-1	TRBD2	TRBJ2-1	TGCAGCGCTATAGCGGGAGAGGCCCATGAGCAGTTCTTC	CSAIAGEAHEQFF
NA	TRBV27	TRBD1	TRBJ2-7	TGTGCCAGCAGTCCAGGACAGGGAGCCTACGAGCAGTACTTC	CASSPGQGAYEQYF
NA	TRBV27	TRBD1	TRBJ2-2	TGTGCCAGCAGGCCCTTAGGCGGACAGGGGGATCTCGGGGAGCTGTTTTTT	CASRPLGGQGDLGELFF
NA	TRBV5-1	NA	TRBJ2-7	TGCGCCAGCAGCTTGGAGCGGACAGGGACTAACGAGCAGTACTTC	CASSLERTGTNEQYF
few	TRBV27	TRBD1	TRBJ2-7	TGTGCCAGCAGTCGAACAGGGGGTTCCTACGAGCAGTACTTC	CASSRTGGSYEQYF
NA	TRBV5-1	NA	TRBJ1-4	TGCGCCAGCAGCGCCCAGGGTGCAACTAATGAAAAACTGTTTTTT	CASSAQGATNEKLFF
few	TRBV27	NA	TRBJ2-2	TGTGCCAGCAGTCAAAGCGGTCGGGAGCTGTTTTTT	CASSQSGRELFF
NA	TRBV7-9	NA	TRBJ2-7	TGTGCCAGCAGCTCGGTGGGCTCCGAGCAGTACTTC	CASSSVGSEQYF
NA	TRBV5-1	TRBD2	TRBJ2-1	TGCGCCAGCAGCTTGGGGCAGGATAGGACTAGCGGGAGGTACAATGAGCAGTTCTTC	CASSLGQDRTSGRYNEQFF
NA	TRBV28	TRBD1	TRBJ2-2	TGTGCCAGCAGCAAGACAGGGGGCCTCGCCGGGGAGCTGTTTTTT	CASSKTGGLAGELFF
NA	TRBV28	NA	TRBJ2-7	TGTGCCAGCAGCCGTGGGACCCACGGGGGCGAGCAGTACTTC	CASSRGTHGGEQYF
NA	TRBV27	TRBD1	TRBJ1-5	TGTGCCAGCAGATCGACAGGGTTGTTAGATCAGCCCCAGCATTTT	CASRSTGLLDQPQHF
few	TRBV10-1	TRBD2	TRBJ2-2	TGCGCCAGCAGTGATTGGGGGGGACTGGAGAACACCGGGGAGCTGTTTTTT	CASSDWGGLENTGELFF
NA	TRBV5-1	TRBD2	TRBJ2-4	TGCGCCAGCAGCTTGGGTCTACGGCGGGGGGGGAACGAAAACATTCAGTACTTC	CASSLGLRRGGNENIQYF
NA	TRBV5-1	NA	TRBJ1-6	TGCGCCAGCAGCTTGGATGGGCCCAATTCACCCCTCCACTTT	CASSLDGPNSPLHF
NA	TRBV30	NA	TRBJ1-2	TGTGCCTGGAGCTGGTCGGGGGTTAATGGCTACACCTTC	CAWSWSGVNGYTF
NA	TRBV4-1	TRBD2	TRBJ2-1	TGCGCCAGCAGCCAAGATCAGACTAGCGGCGTTTACAATGAGCAGTTCTTC	CASSQDQTSGVYNEQFF
NA	TRBV28	TRBD2	TRBJ2-3	TGTGCCAGCAGTTTGGATGGAGCGGGAGCCTTGTATACGCAGTATTTT	CASSLDGAGALYTQYF
NA	TRBV7-3	NA	TRBJ2-5	TGTGCCAGCAGCTTAGGCCGGGACACCCAAGAGACCCAGTACTTC	CASSLGRDTQETQYF
NA	TRBV27	NA	TRBJ2-7	TGTGCCAGCAGTGCAGGGTACGGCGAGCAGTACTTC	CASSAGYGEQYF
once	TRBV2	NA	TRBJ2-1	TGTGCCAGCGCACTCAACAATGAGCAGTTCTTC	CASALNNEQFF